The clone carrying this TCR beta chain was seen only a few times. Its antigen is unidentified. TCRdb itself ran the RT-PCR reads through MiXCR, one entry per CDR3 protein. The data show about 780,000 distinct CDR3 sequences, approximately 17% seen once. This specimen comes from a study of response to subunit inactivated influenza vaccine. Study conclusions and caveats: The authors proposed limited new T cell recruitment per seasonal influenza vaccination.

The V gene lost 6 bases and the J gene lost 10 bases, with 18 bases spanning the gap. Germline CDR1 reads DFQATT; CDR2 reads SNEGSKA (reference sequence). The CDR3 is 12 residues long. Sequenced here: PBMCs from blood, sampled roughly 5 days after vaccination. This receptor was obtained from a man aged 50-59 years who received an inactivated influenza vaccine. The V and J genes are TRBV20-1 and TRBJ1-1; no clear D. The CDR3 loop reads CSARTLGVGAFF. Here the CDR3 DNA reads TGCAGTGCCAGAACCCTTGGGGTGGGAGCTTTCTTT.